Each of the 6 T cell receptor beta chains below was sequenced from the same sample in a study of T cells in localized non-small cell lung cancer (dated by TCRdb to 2020 to 2022). Library preparation used the immunoSEQ multiplex PCR assay. Here the immuneACCESS table is served through TCRdb, limited to in-frame sequences with V and J called. Missing clones are a known gap in these copies; in checked studies unresolved V genes cover under half, and the rest lacks a known reason. This sample has approximately 30,000 clones in its table, and around 90% of those were observed once. Of the sample, 4.2% is held by the ten largest clones. Sequencing was performed on peripheral blood mononuclear cells, taken before any cancer treatment. These TCRs come from a woman aged 40 to 75 with stage III lung adenocarcinoma.

Notes on this clone: Other DNA sequences in this sample translate to the same CDR3. The rearrangement links TRBV15 to TRBJ2-1; D is unresolved. The CDR3 loop spans 12 amino acids. CDR1 is LNHNV and CDR2 is YYDKDF in the germline V gene (reference sequence). V lost 0 bases, J lost 8 bases, and 5 bases lay in between. Written as DNA, the CDR3 is TGTGCCACCAGCAGAGATGAGGATGAGCAGTTCTTC. Translation: CATSRDEDEQFF.

This chain connects TRBV2 to TRBJ2-1; perhaps TRBD1 as D (6 bases). The CDR3 extends over 13 amino acids. Deletions cut 5 bases from V and 6 bases from J, with 11 bases between. Germline values: CDR1 SNHLY, CDR2 FYNNEI. In DNA form, the CDR3 reads TGTGCCAGCAGTTCGCAGGGGCCCAATGAGCAGTTCTTC. Encoded protein: CASSSQGPNEQFF.

This chain connects TRBV29-1 to TRBJ2-1; 9 nucleotides match TRBD2. In germline, CDR1 is SQVTM, CDR2 ANQGSEA. The trim removed 4 bases at V and 2 bases at J, leaving 3 bases unmatched. This CDR3 is built from 14 residues. The CDR3, as DNA: TGCAGCGTTGGGCGGGGGGGCCCCTACAATGAGCAGTTCTTC. This sequence encodes CSVGRGGPYNEQFF.

The gene calls are TRBV19 and TRBJ1-6, with 9 bases aligning to TRBD1. Germline trimming cut 5 bases from V and 8 bases from J; bases unmatched to any gene: 10. CDR3 size: 16 residues. Germline loops: CDR1 LNHDA, CDR2 SQIVND (reference sequence). Here the CDR3 DNA reads TGTGCCAGTAGTGCCACGACAGGGGGGAAGGATTCACCCCTCCACTTT. It codes for CASSATTGGKDSPLHF. Variable domain in full (rest from reference TRBV19 and TRBJ1-6): DGGITQSPKYLFRKEGQNVTLSCEQNLNHDAMYWYRQDPGQGLRLIYYSQIVNDFQKGDIAEGYSVSREKKESFPLTVTSAQKNPTAFYLCASSATTGGKDSPLHFGNGTRLTVT.

The CDR3 region is CASSLDRATNEKLFF. CDR3 coding DNA: TGTGCCAGCAGCTTGGACAGGGCAACTAATGAAAAACTGTTTTTT. J is TRBJ1-4 and V is TRBV5-4, with a possible D match to TRBD1 (6 bases). The CDR3 has 15 residues. The germline V gene has CDR1 SGHNT and CDR2 YYREEE (reference sequence). Trimming cost V 0 bases and J 0 bases, with 6 bases left between them.

This clone was observed a single time. This chain connects TRBV11-3 to TRBJ2-6; D is unresolved. The length of the CDR3 is 17 residues. Germline-derived CDR1 and CDR2 are SGHNT and YENEEA. V was pared by 5 bases and J by 5 bases, with 19 bases between. The CDR3 reads CASSIKSRQSRANVLTF. The CDR3 DNA sequence: TGTGCCAGCAGCATAAAGTCTCGACAAAGTCGGGCCAACGTCCTGACTTTC.